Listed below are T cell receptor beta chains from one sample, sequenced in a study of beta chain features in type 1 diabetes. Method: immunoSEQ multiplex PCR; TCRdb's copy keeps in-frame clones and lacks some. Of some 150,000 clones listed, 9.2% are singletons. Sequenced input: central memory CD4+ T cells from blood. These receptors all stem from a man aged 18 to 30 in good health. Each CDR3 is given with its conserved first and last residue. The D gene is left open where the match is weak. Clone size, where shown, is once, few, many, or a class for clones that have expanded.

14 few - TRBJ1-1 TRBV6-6 CASRRDEGRTEAFF TGTGCCAGCAGACGCGACGAGGGTAGGACTGAAGCTTTCTTT
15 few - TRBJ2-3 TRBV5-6 CASSPRQSSTDTQYF TGTGCCAGCAGCCCCAGACAGTCTAGCACAGATACGCAGTATTTT
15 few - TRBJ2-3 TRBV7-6 CASSPTGGRTDTQYF TGTGCCAGCAGCCCGACGGGGGGCCGCACAGATACGCAGTATTTT
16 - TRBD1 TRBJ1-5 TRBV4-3 CASSQTWTGGNQPQHF TGCGCCAGCAGCCAAACCTGGACAGGGGGCAATCAGCCCCAGCATTTT
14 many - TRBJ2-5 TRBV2 CASSEARGAETQYF TGTGCCAGCAGTGAAGCGCGGGGCGCAGAGACCCAGTACTTC
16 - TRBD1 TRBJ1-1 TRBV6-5 CASSYGYRGRRTEAFF TGTGCCAGCAGTTACGGGTACAGGGGGCGACGGACTGAAGCTTTCTTT
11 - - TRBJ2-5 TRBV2 CASRLTETQYF TGTGCCAGCAGGCTAACCGAGACCCAGTACTTC
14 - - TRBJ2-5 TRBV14 CASSQVPSRETQYF TGTGCCAGCAGCCAAGTCCCCTCCAGGGAGACCCAGTACTTC
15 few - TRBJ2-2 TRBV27 CASSLRRGRDGELFF TGTGCCAGCAGTTTAAGGAGGGGGCGCGACGGGGAGCTGTTTTTT
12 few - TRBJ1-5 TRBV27 CASSLPRGPQHF TGTGCCAGCAGTCTCCCCAGGGGGCCCCAGCATTTT
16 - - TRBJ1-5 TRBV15 CATSIGPDSANQPQHF TGTGCCACCAGCATTGGCCCCGACAGTGCGAATCAGCCCCAGCATTTT
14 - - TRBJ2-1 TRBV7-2 CASSSRTVNNEQFF TGTGCCAGCAGCTCTAGGACAGTAAACAATGAGCAGTTCTTC
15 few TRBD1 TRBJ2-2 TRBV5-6 CASSLRQGGSGELFF TGTGCCAGCAGCTTAAGACAGGGGGGTTCCGGGGAGCTGTTTTTT
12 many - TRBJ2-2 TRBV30 CAWNRVTGELFF TGTGCCTGGAACAGGGTCACCGGGGAGCTGTTTTTT
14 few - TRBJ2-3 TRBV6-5 CATREGSSTDTQYF TGTGCCACCCGGGAAGGGTCTAGCACAGATACGCAGTATTTT
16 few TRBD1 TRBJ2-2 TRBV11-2 CASSPGQGWDTGELFF TGTGCCAGCAGCCCGGGACAGGGTTGGGACACCGGGGAGCTGTTTTTT
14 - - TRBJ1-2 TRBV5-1 CASSLTPSNYGYTF TGCGCCAGCAGCTTGACACCTTCTAACTATGGCTACACCTTC
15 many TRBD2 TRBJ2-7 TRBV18 CASSPPVLAGEEQYF TGTGCCAGCTCACCACCGGTATTAGCGGGGGAAGAGCAGTACTTC
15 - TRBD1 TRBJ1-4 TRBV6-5 CASSRRQGHNEKLFF TGTGCCAGCAGCCGAAGACAGGGGCATAATGAAAAACTGTTTTTT
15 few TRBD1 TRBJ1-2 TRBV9 CASSTYGQGGHGYTF TGTGCCAGCAGCACCTACGGACAGGGGGGACATGGCTACACCTTC
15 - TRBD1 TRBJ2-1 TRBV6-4 CASSPTTGAHNEQFF TGTGCCAGCAGTCCCACTACAGGGGCACACAATGAGCAGTTCTTC
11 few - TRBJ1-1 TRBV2 CASTGNTEAFF TGTGCCAGCACAGGGAACACTGAAGCTTTCTTT
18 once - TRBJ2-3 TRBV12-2 CASRLQLRTGTDTDTQYF TGTGCAAGTCGCTTACAGCTGAGGACCGGGACAGACACAGATACGCAGTATTTT
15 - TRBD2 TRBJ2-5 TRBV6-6 CASSLTRGGGAGQYF TGTGCCAGCAGTCTAACCCGCGGCGGGGGGGCCGGCCAGTACTTC
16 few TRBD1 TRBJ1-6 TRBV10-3 CAITSQGNELGSPLHF TGTGCCATCACCTCACAGGGGAACGAGCTAGGTTCACCCCTCCACTTT
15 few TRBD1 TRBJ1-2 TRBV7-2 CASSPGQGANYGYTF TGTGCCAGCAGCCCGGGACAGGGGGCTAACTATGGCTACACCTTC
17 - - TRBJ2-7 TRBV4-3 CASSQGGSSAKSYEQYF TGCGCCAGCAGCCAGGGGGGATCAAGCGCGAAGTCCTACGAGCAGTACTTC
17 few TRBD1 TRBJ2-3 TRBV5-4 CASSQEQGVVSTDTQYF TGCGCCAGCAGCCAAGAGCAGGGGGTTGTCAGCACAGATACGCAGTATTTT
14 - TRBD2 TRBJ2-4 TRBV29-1 CSVETSGGGNIQYF TGCAGCGTTGAGACTAGCGGGGGTGGAAACATTCAGTACTTC
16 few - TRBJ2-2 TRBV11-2 CASSHPGYGDTGELFF TGTGCCAGCAGTCACCCCGGGTACGGAGACACCGGGGAGCTGTTTTTT
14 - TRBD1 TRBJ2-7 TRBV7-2 CASSFQRTGTEQYF TGTGCCAGCAGCTTTCAAAGGACAGGGACCGAGCAGTACTTC
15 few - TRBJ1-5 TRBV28 CASSPTTPSNQPQHF TGTGCCAGCAGTCCTACGACACCTAGCAATCAGCCCCAGCATTTT
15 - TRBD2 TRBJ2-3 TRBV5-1 CASSNSGGNADTQYF TGCGCCAGCAGCAATTCGGGGGGGAACGCAGATACGCAGTATTTT
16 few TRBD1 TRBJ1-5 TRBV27 CASSFSTGGSNQPQHF TGTGCCAGCAGTTTTTCGACAGGGGGCTCGAATCAGCCCCAGCATTTT
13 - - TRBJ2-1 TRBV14 CASSRGTYNEQFF TGTGCCAGCAGCCGCGGGACTTACAATGAGCAGTTCTTC
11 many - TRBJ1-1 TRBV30 CAWSLAVEAFF TGTGCCTGGAGCCTGGCAGTTGAAGCTTTCTTT
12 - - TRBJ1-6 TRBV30 CAWRSISSPLHF TGTGCCTGGAGATCGATTAGTTCACCCCTCCACTTT
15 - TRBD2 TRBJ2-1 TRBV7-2 CASSLIAGAYNEQFF TGTGCCAGCAGCTTGATAGCGGGGGCATACAATGAGCAGTTCTTC
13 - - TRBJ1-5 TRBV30 CAWSVRDTQPQHF TGTGCCTGGAGTGTTAGGGACACTCAGCCCCAGCATTTT
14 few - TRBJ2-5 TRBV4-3 CASSQDDSQETQYF TGCGCCAGCAGCCAGGATGACAGCCAAGAGACCCAGTACTTC
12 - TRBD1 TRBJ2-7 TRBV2 CATGTDYYEQYF TGTGCCACCGGGACAGATTATTACGAGCAGTACTTC
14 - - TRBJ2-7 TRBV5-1 CASSLQGSLHEQYF TGCGCCAGCAGCTTACAGGGATCCCTGCACGAGCAGTACTTC
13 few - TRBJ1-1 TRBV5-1 CASSFKGDTEAFF TGCGCCAGCAGCTTTAAGGGGGACACTGAAGCTTTCTTT